Listed below are T cell receptor beta chains from one sample, sequenced in a study of shared clonotypes between healthy human individuals. This table comes from immunoSEQ multiplex PCR, and its TCRdb copy is limited to in-frame clones, with some not included. The data contain millions of clones, 90% to 95% of them singletons. The sample consisted of naive CD4+ T cells from PBMCs. All receptors come from a man between 18 and 35 years old in good health. Some clones in this sample may be carry-over from other donors' samples. CDR3s include the opening cysteine and the closing phenylalanine or tryptophan. Clone size appears in some rows only: once, few, many, or a class for an expanded clone.

TRBJ2-1	15	NA	TRBV7-9	CASSLGTGGRREQFF
TRBJ1-3	18	NA	TRBV28	CASSSIGRGGWSGNTIYF
TRBJ1-2	16	NA	TRBV28	CASSGRPQQGNYGYTF
TRBJ2-7	16	NA	TRBV6-6	CASRTETSGRPYEQYF
TRBJ2-7	14	NA	TRBV18	CASSPGQGSYEQYF
TRBJ2-5	10	NA	TRBV7-8	CASSRETQYF
TRBJ2-5	16	NA	TRBV9	CASSPRGAGVWETQYF
TRBJ2-2	14	NA	TRBV28	CASSSQGAAGELFF
TRBJ1-2	14	NA	TRBV7-9	CASSPKGLLYGYTF
TRBJ2-2	14	NA	TRBV15	CATSPPGSTGELFF
TRBJ2-2	15	NA	TRBV9	CASSLTPTNTGELFF
TRBJ1-6	16	NA	TRBV4-3	CASSSHPGQPNSPLHF
TRBJ2-3	16	NA	TRBV5-1	CASSLGPRSLGDTQYF
TRBJ2-2	16	NA	TRBV11-2	CASSPPPGHHTGELFF
TRBJ2-7	16	NA	TRBV28	CASSLLGAGSSYEQYF
TRBJ2-4	15	NA	TRBV18	CASSPVAGGLDIQYF
TRBJ2-1	15	NA	TRBV6-5	CASSYGLAGTNEQFF
TRBJ2-5	17	NA	TRBV15	CATSRDLGTGRMETQYF
TRBJ1-3	15	NA	TRBV28	CASRRTQGTGNTIYF
TRBJ2-1	16	once	TRBV9	CASSPAGLAGDFEQFF
TRBJ2-5	14	NA	TRBV7-9	CASRDGTEKETQYF
TRBJ2-5	14	NA	TRBV2	CASSEAQGGGTQYF
TRBJ2-7	11	once	TRBV20-1	CSALSVYEQYF
TRBJ1-1	14	NA	TRBV7-2	CASSLLGEGTEAFF
TRBJ1-2	14	NA	TRBV28	CASSQQGRGYGYTF
TRBJ1-2	14	NA	TRBV2	CASSAISNDYGYTF
TRBJ1-2	13	NA	TRBV7-8	CASSTDRAYGYTF
TRBJ2-2	17	once	TRBV5-1	CASSLSTGTTYTGELFF
TRBJ2-5	16	NA	TRBV7-7	CASSLGVAGGGETQYF
TRBJ1-2	17	NA	TRBV5-1	CASSLAPKRGGDYGYTF
TRBJ1-5	13	NA	TRBV30	CAWSGGVGQPQHF
TRBJ2-2	14	NA	TRBV5-1	CASREGLNTGELFF
TRBJ1-3	17	NA	TRBV18	CASSPEGWAYSGNTIYF
TRBJ2-3	15	NA	TRBV4-1	CASSSGAMRPDTQYF
TRBJ2-4	12	few	TRBV28	CASRDRGRIQYF
TRBJ2-2	18	NA	TRBV19	CASSIRPGTGPRAGELFF
TRBJ2-2	15	NA	TRBV9	CASSVVSQTTGELFF
TRBJ1-1	12	NA	TRBV15	CATSRGLLEAFF
TRBJ2-2	15	NA	TRBV19	CASSISLAVGGELFF
TRBJ2-2	15	NA	TRBV7-9	CASSFLAGHTGELFF